This note documents a single T cell receptor beta chain sequence. The data originate from a study of blood T cell repertoires in COVID-19. Clones were sequenced by immunoSEQ multiplex PCR, and TCRdb holds only the in-frame ones, with some missing. This table holds about 380,000 clones, around 87% found once. Resolution of symptoms, clearance, or two negative PCRs was present in recovered Cohort 3 donors. The CDR3 is 16 residues long. Germline lookup yields CDR1 SEHNR and CDR2 FQNEAQ (reference sequence). The V and J ends lost 1 base and 3 bases, in that order; junction bases with no gene match: 6. This receptor was taken from a man aged 25 to 45 who had recovered from COVID-19. The chain employs TRBV7-9 and TRBJ2-1; 7 nucleotides agree with TRBD2. Sequenced sample: PBMCs or T cells enriched from blood (not recorded which). The CDR3, as DNA: TGTGCCAGCAGCTTAGTTCCAGCGGGGAACTACAATGAGCAGTTCTTC. Its translation: CASSLVPAGNYNEQFF.